The 12 T cell receptor beta chains presented below share a single source sample, sequenced in a study of blood T cell repertoires in COVID-19 (dated by TCRdb to 2020 to 2021). Receptor libraries were prepared by the immunoSEQ multiplex PCR assay. TCRdb re-hosts the immuneACCESS table, in-frame sequences only. Its copies lack some clones; in the studies checked, an unresolved V gene accounts for under half of them, and the cause for the rest is not known. Here the sample has approximately 310,000 clones; 85% occur a single time. Clones ranked in the top ten supply under 2% of the sample. Sequenced input: PBMCs or T cells enriched from blood (not recorded which). All receptors come from a woman aged 25 to 39 who had been exposed to COVID-19.

The chain carries TRBV7-6 and TRBJ2-5; 9 bases match TRBD2. This CDR3 has 16 residues. The V gene's germline CDR1 is SGHVS and CDR2 FNYEAQ. V was clipped by 5 bases and J by 1 base; unmatched bases: 8. This CDR3 reads CASSKALAGIQETQYF. In DNA, the CDR3 is TGTGCCAGCAGCAAGGCCCTAGCGGGAATCCAAGAGACCCAGTACTTC.

V and J are TRBV11-2 and TRBJ2-5, with 7 bases identical to TRBD2. The CDR3 has 15 residues. Germline-derived CDR1 and CDR2 are SGHAT and FQNNGV. Losses at the gene ends were 5 bases for V and 5 bases for J; bases not matched to a gene: 11. CDR3 DNA: TGTGCCAGCAGCCCTCTTATTAGGGAGGGGGAGACCCAGTACTTC. It translates to CASSPLIREGETQYF.

In this sample, this clone turned up once. The chain couples TRBV28 to TRBJ1-2; 10 nucleotides align to TRBD1. Germline lookup yields CDR1 MDHEN and CDR2 SYDVKM. The CDR3 runs 14 residues. V was clipped by 5 bases and J by 8 bases; unmatched bases: 8. CDR3 sequence (DNA): TGTGCCAGCAGTACCACCGGGACAGGGGAAGGCTACACCTTC. This encodes CASSTTGTGEGYTF.

CDR3 nucleotides: TGTGCCAGCTTTGGTACAACCCCTAGCACAGATACGCAGTATTTT. Protein product: CASFGTTPSTDTQYF. The chain recombines TRBV28 with TRBJ2-3; D gene ambiguous. The CDR3 is 15 amino acids. Trimming took 8 bases from V and 0 from J, leaving 15 bases between them. CDR1 is MDHEN and CDR2 is SYDVKM in the germline V gene.

The chain carries TRBV27 and TRBJ2-1; 11 nucleotides line up with TRBD2. The junction had 3 bases not matched to a gene; V was cut back by 8 bases and J by 0 bases. The germline gives CDR1 MNHEY, CDR2 SMNVEV (reference sequence). The CDR3 covers 15 residues. The CDR3, as DNA: TGTGCCAGCGGACTAGCGGGTAGCTCCTACAATGAGCAGTTCTTC. This translates into CASGLAGSSYNEQFF.

Ten or more counts support this clone. DNA for the CDR3: TGTGCCAGCAGTTTCGACAGGGGATCCTACGAGCAGTACTTC. This sequence encodes CASSFDRGSYEQYF. J is TRBJ2-7 and V is TRBV27; TRBD1 agrees at 8 bases. The ends lost 3 bases at V and 1 base at J; junction bases unmatched: 2. The V gene's germline CDR1 is MNHEY and CDR2 SMNVEV (reference sequence). The CDR3 runs to 14 residues.

The CDR3 is CASRALDTDSGNTIYF. In DNA form, the CDR3 reads TGTGCCAGCAGAGCCCTCGACACGGACTCTGGAAACACCATATATTTT. The chain has TRBV2 and TRBJ1-3; D uncertain. The CDR3 runs 16 residues. V was pared by 6 bases and J by 0 bases, with 15 bases between. Germline lookup yields CDR1 SNHLY and CDR2 FYNNEI.

The rearrangement links TRBV10-3 to TRBJ1-6; no firm D call. Germline CDR1 reads ENHRY; CDR2 reads SYGVKD. Trimming stripped 0 bases from V and 6 bases from J, with 9 bases between. This CDR3 spans 15 amino acids. CDR3 sequence: CAISESRSGNSPLHF. Written as DNA, the CDR3 is TGTGCCATCAGTGAGTCACGGTCGGGTAATTCACCCCTCCACTTT.

The chain employs TRBV5-1 and TRBJ2-1; TRBD2 aligns across 7 bases. V shed 1 base, J shed 6 bases, and the junction held 4 bases outside the gene matches. The germline gives CDR1 SGHRS, CDR2 YFSETQ. The CDR3 is made up of 14 amino acids. CDR3 sequence: CASSLNSGGNEQFF. The CDR3 coding sequence is TGCGCCAGCAGCTTGAATTCGGGGGGCAATGAGCAGTTCTTC.

This clone has only one observation. This rearrangement joins TRBV28 to TRBJ2-7; 8 positions agree with TRBD2. Germline V CDR1 and CDR2: MDHEN, SYDVKM. V lost 1 base and J lost 4; bases outside the gene matches: 9. The length of the CDR3 is 16 residues. The CDR3 DNA sequence: TGTGCCAGCAGTTTATTTCAGGCGGGGGGCATGTACGAGCAGTACTTC. Protein: CASSLFQAGGMYEQYF.

The gene calls are TRBV30 and TRBJ2-2; a possible D gene is TRBD1 (5 bases). The CDR3 totals 13 residues. V lost 8 bases and J lost 6, with 16 bases in between. In germline, CDR1 is GTSNPN, CDR2 SVGIG (reference sequence). As DNA, the CDR3 is TGTGCCAGAAGGGGCAGGGTTGCCGGGGAGCTGTTTTTT. It translates to CARRGRVAGELFF.

The chain links TRBV5-1 to TRBJ1-2, with D possibly TRBD1 on 5 matching bases. This CDR3 spans 16 amino acids. V was clipped by 0 bases and J by 2 bases, with 14 bases between them. Germline loops: CDR1 SGHRS, CDR2 YFSETQ. The CDR3 DNA sequence: TGCGCCAGCAGCTTGGCCTGGGGCAGAGCCAACTATGGCTACACCTTC. Encoded protein: CASSLAWGRANYGYTF.